This T cell receptor (beta chain) was profiled in a study of a mutant IDH1 vaccine in newly diagnosed glioma (dated by TCRdb to about 2021). Concerning the study at large: Patients received eight vaccinations in weeks 1, 3, 5, 7, 11, 15, 19 and 23, corresponding to visits V03 through V10. Vaccination began 4-6 weeks after radiotherapy alone, or alongside temozolomide cycles in the chemotherapy-containing groups. Peripheral blood was collected at six visits: V03 (baseline), V05, V07, V10, V12 and V13. Longitudinal TCRB deep sequencing was performed for about 25 treated patients wherever samples were available for exploratory analyses. Of the 30 to 35 treated patients, approximately 62% were male and approximately 40% were female, and a mean age of around 40 years was recorded. Before enrollment, patients had received standard therapy of radiotherapy alone, temozolomide alone, or radiochemotherapy with temozolomide; most received the combination. Summary of the overall study and its limitations: Availability determined which PBMC samples were chosen for TCRB deep sequencing. Immune responses induced by the vaccine were seen in approximately 92% of patients across multiple MHC alleles. The authors stated that sample limitations prevented analyses of patient blood samples from being reproduced. Pseudoprogression seemed to be unrelated to changes in the top peripheral T cell clonotypes found by TCRB sequencing.

Libraries were prepared through the immunoSEQ multiplex PCR assay. The hsTCRB Kit was used according to the manufacturer's protocol to amplify rearranged TCR beta chain sequences. An Illumina MiSeq was used to sequence the TCRB libraries. In the authors' own workflow: Demultiplexing, trimming and gene mapping were performed with the kit vendor's proprietary platform. The immuneACCESS repertoire file appears here via TCRdb, limited to in-frame rearrangements. These files lack a portion of the clones; in checked studies, under half of the deficit traces to unresolved V genes, and the cause of the others is not known. That table is the source of V, J and clone size, and D and trimming were worked out from the DNA. The sample contains about 58,000 clones, around 84% of them found a single time. The leading ten clones occupy 6% to 7.5% of the sample. This clone was recorded a few times. Its antigen is unknown. Per-base quality was not reported, and no clone a single base away is much larger than it.

According to the study, the label for this sample's time point signals: week 5, during vaccination. A 20-mer mutant IDH1 peptide at 300 micrograms in Montanide made up each vaccine dose, which was injected subcutaneously together with topical imiquimod. The donors had newly diagnosed IDH1-mutant astrocytomas of WHO grade 3 or 4 that showed loss of nuclear ATRX. The samples were drawn from NOA16, a multicentre, single-arm, open-label phase I trial in Germany that tested a mutant IDH1 peptide vaccine in humans for the first time. Genomic DNA for TCRB sequencing was isolated from EDTA blood with the DNeasy Blood and Tissue Kit. Taken from the germline V gene, the CDR1 and CDR2 loops are LGHNA and YNFKEQ. The CDR3 goes from the cysteine to the phenylalanine over 16 residues. The entry retains the CDR3 DNA only, 48 bases that are in frame from base 1. V is pruned by 0 bases and J by 4 bases, leaving 5 bases of the junction without a gene match.

The specimen comprised PBMCs, sampled from a glioma patient whose treatment included an IDH1 peptide vaccine. The chain is encoded by TRBV4-2 joined to TRBJ2-5; 10 bases in the junction line up with TRBD2. The TCR sequence derives from a woman in her 50s with glioma. The CDR3 reads as follows: CASSQDKRGGPETQYF. The sequenced DNA: TGTGCCAGCAGCCAAGACAAGCGGGGGGGCCCAGAGACCCAGTACTTC.